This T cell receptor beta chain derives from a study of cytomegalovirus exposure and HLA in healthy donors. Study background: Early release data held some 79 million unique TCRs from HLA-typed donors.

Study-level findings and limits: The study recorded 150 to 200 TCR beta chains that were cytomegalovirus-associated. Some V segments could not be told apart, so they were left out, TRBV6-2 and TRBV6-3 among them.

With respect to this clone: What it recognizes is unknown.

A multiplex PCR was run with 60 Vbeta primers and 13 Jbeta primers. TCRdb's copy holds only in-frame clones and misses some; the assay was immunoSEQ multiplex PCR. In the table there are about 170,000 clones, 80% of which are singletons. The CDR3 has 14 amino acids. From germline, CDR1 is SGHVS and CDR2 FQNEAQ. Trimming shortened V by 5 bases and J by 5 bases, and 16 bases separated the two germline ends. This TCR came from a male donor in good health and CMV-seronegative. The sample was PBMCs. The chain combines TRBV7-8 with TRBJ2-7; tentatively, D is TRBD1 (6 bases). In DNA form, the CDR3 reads TGTGCCAGCAGCATACAGGGTCCCGCGGACGAGCAGTACTTC. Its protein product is CASSIQGPADEQYF.